This T cell receptor (beta chain) originates from a study of cytomegalovirus exposure and HLA in healthy donors. V gave up 4 bases and J gave up 1 base; unmatched junction bases: 7. The germline V gene encodes CDR1 SGHDT and CDR2 YYEEEE. The CDR3 extends over 16 amino acids. Note on this clone: Its antigen is currently unknown.

It was with 60 Vbeta and 13 Jbeta primers that the PCR ran. The method was immunoSEQ multiplex PCR; TCRdb's version includes in-frame clones alone and lacks a portion of them. There are under 140,000 clones in the sample; over 60% occur only once, and around 1.2% lies in the top ten. Study-wide points: It is likely that the observed cluster of highly shared sequence variants was a sequencing artifact.

This chain connects TRBV5-6 to TRBJ2-5; 10 bases fit TRBD1. The sequence was obtained from a woman in her twenties or thirties in good health and CMV-seronegative. Sequencing was performed on PBMCs. CDR3 in DNA: TGTGCCAGCAGCCAGGGGACAGGGGACCCCCAAGAGACCCAGTACTTC. As protein: CASSQGTGDPQETQYF.